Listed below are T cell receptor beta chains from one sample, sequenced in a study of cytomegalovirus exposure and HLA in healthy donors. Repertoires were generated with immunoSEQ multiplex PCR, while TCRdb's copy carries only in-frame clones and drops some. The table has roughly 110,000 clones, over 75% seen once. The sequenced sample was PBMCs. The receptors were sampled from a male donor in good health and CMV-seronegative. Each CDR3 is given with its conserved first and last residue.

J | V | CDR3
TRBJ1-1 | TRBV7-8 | CASGGQVNTEAFF
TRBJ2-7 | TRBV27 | CASSRERGPYEQYF
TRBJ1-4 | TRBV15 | CATSRDLTEKLFF
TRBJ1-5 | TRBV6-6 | CASSSTGNQPQHF
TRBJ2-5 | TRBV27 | CATNIRQGVGEQYF
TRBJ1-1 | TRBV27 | CASSFLQGASEAFF
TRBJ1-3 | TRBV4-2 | CASSQAFQGLEDTIYF
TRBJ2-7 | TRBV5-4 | CASSLTSGRAYEQYF
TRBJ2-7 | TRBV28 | CASSSGTPYEQYF
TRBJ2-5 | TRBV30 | CASGQETQYF
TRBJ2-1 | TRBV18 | CASSYGLPNEQFF
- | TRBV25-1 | CATEDGGSYEQYF
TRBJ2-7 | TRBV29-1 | CSVAGKGYEQYF
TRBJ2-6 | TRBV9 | CASSPRQGTSSGANVLTF
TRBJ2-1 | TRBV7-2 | CASRKTSGRTDNEQFF
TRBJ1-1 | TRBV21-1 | CASRHTTGANTEAFF
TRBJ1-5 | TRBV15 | CATSRGAGENQPQHF
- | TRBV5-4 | CASSSANLDPEPYEQYF
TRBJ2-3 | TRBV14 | CASSLLGGGTDTQYF
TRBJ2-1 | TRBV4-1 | CASSQISGISYNEQFF
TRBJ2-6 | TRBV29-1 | CSVSDRIRSPGGANVLTF
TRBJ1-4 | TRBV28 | CASRPQGKGEKLFF
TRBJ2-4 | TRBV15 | CATSRGGVAKNIQYF
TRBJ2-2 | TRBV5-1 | CASSSGTSGRTGELFF
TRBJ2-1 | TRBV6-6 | CASSSKTSGRHNEQFF
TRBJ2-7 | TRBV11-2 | CASSLPTGTGYYEQYF
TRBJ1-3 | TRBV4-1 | CASSHPYSTPPRNTIYF
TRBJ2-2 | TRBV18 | CASSRGLAGGSNTGELFF
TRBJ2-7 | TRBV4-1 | CASSQGTASYEQYF
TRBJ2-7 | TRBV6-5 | CASSYGGGGEQYF
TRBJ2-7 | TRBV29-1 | CSATGQGSEQYF
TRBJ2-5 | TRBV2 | CASMDGGEETQYF
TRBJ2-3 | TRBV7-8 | CASSSRFYTDTQYF
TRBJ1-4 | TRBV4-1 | CASSHPFGTGAPKLFF
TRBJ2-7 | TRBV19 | CASSIDQGSGSYEQYF
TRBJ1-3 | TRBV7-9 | CASSLAGEAGNTIYF